The clone carrying this TCR beta chain was picked up one time. Treatment in this sample: oral pan-JAK inhibitor, 5-10 mg twice daily. Once RNA had been extracted, it was reverse transcribed into cDNA to act as the sequencing template. Clones were read by immunoSEQ multiplex PCR, and TCRdb kept only the in-frame ones, dropping some. This sample yields under 350,000 clones, of which 55% to 75% are seen a single time; more than 1.5% belongs to the top ten. The CDR3 runs 13 residues. Germline-derived CDR1 and CDR2 are SQVTM and ANQGSEA. With 6 bases removed from V and 2 bases from J, the gap between germline ends came to 12 bases. The data were obtained in a study of CD8+ T cells in alopecia areata.

The rearrangement joins TRBV29-1 to TRBJ2-3, with D perhaps TRBD1 (6 bases). The clonotype comes from a human donor with alopecia areata. The sample here was CD4+ T cells sorted from blood, taken at week 24, from a patient treated with tofacitinib. Here the CDR3 reads CSVPRTATDTQYF. CDR3 DNA: TGCAGCGTCCCAAGGACAGCCACAGATACGCAGTATTTT.